The 30 T cell receptor beta chains presented below share a single source sample, sequenced in a study of control samples from healthy donors and cancer patients. Sequencing used immunoSEQ multiplex PCR; TCRdb keeps in-frame clones, though not all of them. Of over 100,000 clones listed, around nine tenths are singletons. Sequencing input: blood. These receptors all come from a human donor in good health. The donor label of this sample is uncertain.

In DNA form, the CDR3 reads TGTGCCAGCAGCCCCTGGGACAGTGGACCGTCCTACGAGCAGTACTTC. This encodes CASSPWDSGPSYEQYF. This sequence joins TRBV13 and TRBJ2-7; TRBD1 agrees at 7 bases. J was trimmed by 1 base and V by 5 bases; bases with no gene match: 11. CDR3 size: 16 residues. Germline V gene sequence: CDR1 PRHDT, CDR2 FYEKMQ (reference sequence).

The chain is built from TRBV11-2 and TRBJ2-7; tentatively, D is TRBD1 (6 bases). Germline V lookup: CDR1 SGHAT, CDR2 FQNNGV. The V end was cut by 5 bases, the J end by 0 bases, with 11 bases between. The CDR3 is made up of 14 amino acids. This CDR3 reads CASSPGHSSYEQYF. CDR3 coding DNA: TGTGCCAGCAGCCCGGGACATTCCTCCTACGAGCAGTACTTC. Full variable domain (outside the CDR3, taken from reference TRBV11-2 and TRBJ2-7): EAGVAQSPRYKIIEKRQSVAFWCNPISGHATLYWYQQILGQGPKLLIQFQNNGVVDDSQLPKDRFSAERLKGVDSTLKIQPAKLEDSAVYLCASSPGHSSYEQYFGPGTRLTVT.

The rearrangement uses TRBV5-1 and TRBJ1-5; D possibly corresponds to TRBD1 (5 bases). Germline-derived CDR1 and CDR2 are SGHRS and YFSETQ. Trimming removed 2 bases at V and 6 bases at J, with 12 bases between. The CDR3 loop spans 14 amino acids. The DNA of the CDR3 is TGCGCCAGCAGCTTAGGGGATTTGGGTCAGCCCCAGCATTTT. It translates to CASSLGDLGQPQHF.

The gene calls are TRBV6-6 and TRBJ1-4, with a weak D call TRBD1 (6 bases). The germline V and J ends were trimmed by 1 base and 4 bases, with 7 bases remaining between them. This CDR3 has 14 residues. CDR1 and CDR2 (germline): MNHNY, SVGAGI (reference sequence). The CDR3 protein is CASSYYRVNEKLFF. As DNA, the CDR3 is TGTGCCAGCAGTTACTACAGGGTTAATGAAAAACTGTTTTTT.

This chain uses TRBV5-4 with TRBJ2-2, with 15 bases fitting TRBD2. This CDR3 region has 18 residues. J gave up 3 bases and V 3 bases, and 6 bases lay outside the gene matches. Germline V gene sequence: CDR1 SGHNT, CDR2 YYREEE (reference sequence). The CDR3 region is CASSSGLAGGPDTGELFF. In nucleotides, the CDR3 is TGTGCCAGCAGCTCCGGACTAGCGGGGGGGCCGGACACCGGGGAGCTGTTTTTT.

The chain has TRBV10-3 and TRBJ1-5; perhaps TRBD1 as D (5 bases). CDR1 and CDR2 from the germline V gene are ENHRY and SYGVKD. The CDR3 is 15 residues long. V shed 2 bases and J shed 2 bases, with 10 bases lying between them. CDR3 sequence (DNA): TGTGCCATCAGTGAGGGCAGGGCGGGCAATCAGCCCCAGCATTTT. Translated, it gives CAISEGRAGNQPQHF.

The V and J genes are TRBV6-1 and TRBJ2-7, with 7 bases aligning to TRBD1. The junction had 9 bases not matched to a gene; V was cut back by 3 bases and J by 4 bases. The CDR3 runs to 15 residues. Germline CDR1 is MNHNS and CDR2 is SASEGT. The CDR3 sequence is CASSEDSGGAYEQYV. DNA for the CDR3: TGTGCCAGCAGTGAGGACTCAGGGGGTGCGTACGAGCAGTACGTC.

CDR3 sequence reads: CASSVGGGDYGYTF. The CDR3 bases are TGTGCCAGCAGCGTAGGTGGGGGCGACTATGGCTACACCTTC. This chain uses TRBV9 with TRBJ1-2, with D possibly TRBD1 on 6 matching bases. Trimming shortened V by 0 bases and J by 3 bases, and 9 bases separated the two germline ends. From germline, CDR1 is SGDLS and CDR2 YYNGEE. This CDR3 is 14 amino acids long.

This chain connects TRBV5-1 to TRBJ1-2, with 9 bases aligning to TRBD1. The CDR3 totals 14 residues. Germline CDR1 is SGHRS and CDR2 is YFSETQ. V lost 4 bases and J lost 8; bases outside the gene matches: 9. The CDR3 loop reads CASSPGQGIQGYTF. As DNA, the CDR3 is TGCGCCAGCAGCCCGGGACAGGGAATCCAAGGCTACACCTTC.

The chain combines TRBV28 with TRBJ2-5, with D perhaps assigned TRBD1 or TRBD2 (5 bases each). Germline V gives CDR1 MDHEN, CDR2 SYDVKM. This CDR3 spans 15 amino acids. V lost 7 bases and J lost 5, with 20 bases in between. In DNA, the CDR3 is TGTGCCAGCATCCAATCCCGGCAGGGCGGGGAGACCCAGTACTTC. It codes for CASIQSRQGGETQYF.

The chain carries TRBV5-1 and TRBJ1-1, with D unclear. Deletions cut 0 bases from V and 7 bases from J, with 7 bases between. The CDR3 has 12 residues. Germline V gene lookup returns CDR1 SGHRS and CDR2 YFSETQ. CDR3 DNA sequence: TGCGCCAGCAGCTTGGAAGGCATTGAAGCTTTCTTT. Protein: CASSLEGIEAFF.

The J gene is TRBJ2-1, the V gene TRBV27, with D possibly matching TRBD2 (5 bases). V lost 6 bases and J lost 4, with 22 bases in between. The germline V gene has CDR1 MNHEY and CDR2 SMNVEV (reference sequence). This CDR3 spans 17 amino acids. CDR3 region: CASRPRGRAGVYNEQFF. For the CDR3, the DNA is TGTGCCAGCAGACCTCGGGGAAGGGCTGGAGTTTACAATGAGCAGTTCTTC.

This clone has a single count. CDR3 protein: CASRLPGQATKLFF. The CDR3 coding sequence is TGTGCCAGCAGACTACCGGGACAGGCAACGAAACTGTTTTTT. The chain recombines TRBV28 with TRBJ1-4, with 8 bases that match TRBD1. CDR3 length: 14 amino acids. J lost 11 bases, V lost 6 bases, and 11 bases had no gene match. CDR1 is MDHEN and CDR2 is SYDVKM in the germline V gene.

The V and J genes are TRBV27 and TRBJ2-1, with 7 bases lining up with TRBD1. V shed 6 bases and J 9 bases; nucleotides not matched to a gene: 8. This CDR3 region has 13 residues. The germline gives CDR1 MNHEY, CDR2 SMNVEV (reference sequence). CDR3 DNA sequence: TGTGCCAGCAGCCGTCTCACAGGGGTTGAGCAGTTCTTC. It translates to CASSRLTGVEQFF.

This clone appeared a single time. CDR3 amino acids: CASSTDTQYF. CDR3 nucleotide sequence: TGTGCCAGCAGTACAGATACGCAGTATTTT. The chain has TRBV2 and TRBJ2-3; no reliable D call. This CDR3 region has 10 residues. Trimming left V 5 bases short and J 3 bases short, with 0 bases between. Germline-derived CDR1 and CDR2 are SNHLY and FYNNEI.

The rearrangement uses TRBV9 and TRBJ1-3, with a weak D call TRBD1 (5 bases). V was pared by 3 bases and J by 4 bases, with 8 bases between. This CDR3 spans 13 amino acids. Germline values: CDR1 SGDLS, CDR2 YYNGEE. The CDR3 DNA sequence: TGTGCCAGCAGCGGCTCAGGGGGAAACACCATATATTTT. It specifies CASSGSGGNTIYF.

The chain recombines TRBV10-2 with TRBJ1-1; no definite D call. V was trimmed by 6 bases and J by 7 bases, leaving 15 bases between them. Germline values: CDR1 WSHSY, CDR2 SAAADI. This CDR3 has 13 amino acids. The CDR3 loop is CASRPPGEIEAFF. CDR3 DNA: TGCGCCAGCAGACCCCCGGGAGAAATTGAAGCTTTCTTT.

The chain links TRBV30 to TRBJ1-2; D is undetermined. Trimming pared 0 bases from V and 8 bases from J, leaving 13 bases between. The CDR3 runs to 13 residues. Germline CDR1 is GTSNPN and CDR2 is SVGIG (reference sequence). CDR3 coding DNA: TGTGCCTGGAGTGTACTGAGAGAGGGAGGCTACACCTTC. Protein sequence: CAWSVLREGGYTF.

V and J are TRBV3-1 (or the pseudogene TRBV3-2) and TRBJ1-6; possible D gene TRBD1, 6 bases. The CDR3 sequence is 13 residues long. V lost 3 bases and J 7 bases, leaving 7 bases between the germline ends. Germline V gene lookup returns CDR1 LGHDT and CDR2 YNNKEL (reference sequence). The DNA of the CDR3 is TGTGCCAGCAGCCAGGGGGCGAATTCACCCCTCCACTTT. It yields the protein CASSQGANSPLHF.

This clone was found once. The V and J genes are TRBV5-1 and TRBJ2-2; 9 bases fit TRBD2. The V segment lost 4 bases and the J segment 2 bases; nucleotides outside the gene matches: 6. This CDR3 spans 16 amino acids. CDR1 is SGHRS and CDR2 is YFSETQ in the germline V gene. CDR3 region: CASSGYSGGNTGELFF. The CDR3 nucleotides are TGCGCCAGCAGCGGATATAGCGGGGGCAACACCGGGGAGCTGTTTTTT.

The V gene is TRBV5-1, the J gene TRBJ1-2; 7 bases fit TRBD1. The CDR3 is 15 amino acids. J was trimmed by 3 bases and V by 3 bases; bases with no gene match: 8. Germline V gives CDR1 SGHRS, CDR2 YFSETQ. CDR3 loop: CASSSPQGDDYGYTF. The CDR3 coding sequence is TGCGCCAGCAGCTCGCCCCAGGGGGACGACTATGGCTACACCTTC.

This chain joins TRBV18 and TRBJ2-7, with 7 bases lining up with TRBD1. Germline lookup yields CDR1 KGHSH and CDR2 LQKENI. The CDR3 length is 14 residues. The V segment lost 6 bases and the J segment 3 bases; nucleotides outside the gene matches: 8. CDR3 DNA sequence: TGTGCCAGCTCTCCTGGGACAGAAAACTACGAGCAGTACTTC. It codes for CASSPGTENYEQYF. The full variable domain, rest sourced from reference TRBV18 and TRBJ2-7, is NAGVMQNPRHLVRRRGQEARLRCSPMKGHSHVYWYRQLPEEGLKFMVYLQKENIIDESGMPKERFSAEFPKEGPSILRIQQVVRGDSAAYFCASSPGTENYEQYFGPGTRLTVT.

The V gene is TRBV4-2, the J gene TRBJ2-5, with 15 nucleotides matching TRBD2. The CDR3 totals 18 residues. J was trimmed by 1 base and V by 4 bases; bases with no gene match: 7. Germline V gives CDR1 LGHNA, CDR2 YNFKEQ. CDR3 bases: TGTGCCAGCAGCCTAGGACTAGCGGGGGGGCGGAGCCAAGAGACCCAGTACTTC. Residues: CASSLGLAGGRSQETQYF.

V gene TRBV6-5 combines with J gene TRBJ1-6; 7 nucleotides line up with TRBD1. This CDR3 has 13 amino acids. Trimming took 7 bases from V and 12 from J; bases not matched to a gene: 9. Germline CDR1 is MNHEY and CDR2 is SVGAGI. This CDR3 reads CASIAAGGLPLHF. For the CDR3, the DNA is TGTGCCAGCATCGCGGCAGGGGGGTTACCCCTCCACTTT.

The chain combines TRBV5-4 with TRBJ2-4, with 10 positions matching TRBD2. The CDR3 is made up of 15 amino acids. J was trimmed by 6 bases and V by 4 bases; bases with no gene match: 7. Germline CDR1 is SGHNT and CDR2 is YYREEE (reference sequence). CDR3 DNA sequence: TGTGCCAGCAGCCCTGATGCTAGCGGGGGAAACATTCAGTACTTC. Translation: CASSPDASGGNIQYF.

The rearrangement links TRBV9 to TRBJ1-1, with a possible D match to TRBD1 (5 bases). This CDR3 has 13 residues. Germline V gives CDR1 SGDLS, CDR2 YYNGEE. V was clipped by 4 bases and J by 3 bases, with 10 bases between them. The CDR3 DNA follows: TGTGCCAGCAGCTTCAGGGAGGACACTGAAGCTTTCTTT. The encoded protein is CASSFREDTEAFF.

This sequence joins TRBV5-1 and TRBJ1-6, with 9 bases fitting TRBD1. V trimming: 4 bases; J trimming: 9 bases; junction bases outside the gene matches: 11. Germline lookup yields CDR1 SGHRS and CDR2 YFSETQ. The CDR3 loop spans 16 amino acids. The CDR3 protein is CASSPLPGQGVSPLHF. As DNA, the CDR3 is TGCGCCAGCAGCCCTCTCCCGGGACAGGGAGTTTCACCCCTCCACTTT.

The chain uses TRBV7-9 and TRBJ1-2; D is uncertain. The CDR3 extends over 13 amino acids. Germline V lookup: CDR1 SEHNR, CDR2 FQNEAQ (reference sequence). Trimming removed 5 bases from V and 4 bases from J, with 11 bases in between. In nucleotides, the CDR3 is TGTGCCAGCAGCGAGGTAGCTACCTATGGCTACACCTTC. It codes for CASSEVATYGYTF.

This chain joins TRBV6-5 and TRBJ1-6; a possible D gene is TRBD1 (5 bases). The CDR3 runs 14 residues. Trimming pared 0 bases from V and 10 bases from J, leaving 10 bases between. The V gene's germline CDR1 is MNHEY and CDR2 SVGAGI. The CDR3 is CASSYSGWGSPLHF. CDR3 coding DNA: TGTGCCAGCAGTTACTCGGGTTGGGGGTCACCCCTCCACTTT.

The chain has TRBV5-5 and TRBJ2-3; D may be TRBD1 (5 bases). CDR3 length: 13 residues. Trimming pared 5 bases from V and 3 bases from J, leaving 10 bases between. Germline-derived CDR1 and CDR2 are SGHKS and YYEKEE (reference sequence). The chain's CDR3 is CASRRQYTDTQYF. CDR3 nucleotides: TGTGCCAGCAGACGACAGTATACAGATACGCAGTATTTT.